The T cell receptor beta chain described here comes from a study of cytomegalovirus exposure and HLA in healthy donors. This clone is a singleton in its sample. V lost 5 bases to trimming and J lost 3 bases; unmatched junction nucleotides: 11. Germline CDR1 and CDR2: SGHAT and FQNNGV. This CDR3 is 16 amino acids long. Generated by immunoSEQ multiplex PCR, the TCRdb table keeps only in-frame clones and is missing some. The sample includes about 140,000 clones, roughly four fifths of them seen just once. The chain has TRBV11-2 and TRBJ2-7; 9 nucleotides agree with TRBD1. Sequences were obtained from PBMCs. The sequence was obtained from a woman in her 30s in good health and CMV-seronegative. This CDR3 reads CASSPMAGQGLYEQYF. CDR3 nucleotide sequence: TGTGCCAGCAGCCCGATGGCGGGACAGGGCCTCTACGAGCAGTACTTC. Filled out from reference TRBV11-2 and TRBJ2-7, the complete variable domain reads EAGVAQSPRYKIIEKRQSVAFWCNPISGHATLYWYQQILGQGPKLLIQFQNNGVVDDSQLPKDRFSAERLKGVDSTLKIQPAKLEDSAVYLCASSPMAGQGLYEQYFGPGTRLTVT.